This T cell receptor beta chain is from a study of cytomegalovirus exposure and HLA in healthy donors. Across the study: The approximately 110 validation repertoires used the same platform as the roughly 670 first-cohort repertoires, a later analysis reported. Study-level findings and limits: Cytomegalovirus-associated TCR beta chains were listed, numbering 164.

As to this clone: Its antigen is unidentified.

The protocol was immunoSEQ multiplex PCR, while the TCRdb copy is restricted to in-frame clones and leaves out a portion. The table includes 150,000 or so clones, about 88% detected once. CDR3 length: 17 residues. V lost 0 bases to trimming and J lost 7 bases; unmatched junction nucleotides: 15. CDR1 LNHNV and CDR2 YYDKDF come from the germline V gene (reference sequence). This TCR came from a woman between 18 and 30 years old in good health and CMV-seropositive. The genes are TRBV15 and TRBJ2-7; 7 bases are shared with TRBD1. The specimen was PBMCs. The CDR3 nucleotides are TGTGCCACCAGCAGAGATCCCCTTCTGACAGGGCCAGAAGAGCAGTACTTC. Its protein is CATSRDPLLTGPEEQYF.